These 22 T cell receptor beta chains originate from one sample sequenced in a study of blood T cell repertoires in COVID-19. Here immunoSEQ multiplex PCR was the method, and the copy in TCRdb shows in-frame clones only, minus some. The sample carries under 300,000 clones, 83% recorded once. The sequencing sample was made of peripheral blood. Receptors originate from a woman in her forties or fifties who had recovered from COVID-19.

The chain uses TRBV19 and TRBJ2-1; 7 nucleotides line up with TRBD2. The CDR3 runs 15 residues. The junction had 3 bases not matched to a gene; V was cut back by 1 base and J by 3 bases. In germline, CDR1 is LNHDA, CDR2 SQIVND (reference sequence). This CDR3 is CASSIGLAVYNEQFF. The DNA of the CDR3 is TGTGCCAGTAGTATAGGGCTAGCGGTCTACAATGAGCAGTTCTTC. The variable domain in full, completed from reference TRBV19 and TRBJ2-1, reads DGGITQSPKYLFRKEGQNVTLSCEQNLNHDAMYWYRQDPGQGLRLIYYSQIVNDFQKGDIAEGYSVSREKKESFPLTVTSAQKNPTAFYLCASSIGLAVYNEQFFGPGTRLTVL.

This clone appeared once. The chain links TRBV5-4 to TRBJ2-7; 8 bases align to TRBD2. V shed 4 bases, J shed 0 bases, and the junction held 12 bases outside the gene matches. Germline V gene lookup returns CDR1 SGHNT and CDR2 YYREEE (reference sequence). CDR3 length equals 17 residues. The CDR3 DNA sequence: TGTGCCAGCAGCATCAAAGCGGGCGGGGGGCTCTCCTACGAGCAGTACTTC. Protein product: CASSIKAGGGLSYEQYF.

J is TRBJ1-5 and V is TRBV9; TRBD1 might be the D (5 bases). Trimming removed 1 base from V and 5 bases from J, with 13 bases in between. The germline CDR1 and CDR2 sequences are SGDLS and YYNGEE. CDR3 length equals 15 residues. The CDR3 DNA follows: TGTGCCAGCAGCGTAATCTCCGGGGGGGATCAGCCCCAGCATTTT. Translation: CASSVISGGDQPQHF.

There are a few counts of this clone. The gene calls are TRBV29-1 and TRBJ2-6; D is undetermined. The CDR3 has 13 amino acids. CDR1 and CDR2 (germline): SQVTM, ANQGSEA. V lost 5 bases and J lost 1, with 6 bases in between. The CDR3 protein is CSVSLSGANVLTF. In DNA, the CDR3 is TGCAGCGTTTCACTATCTGGGGCCAACGTCCTGACTTTC.

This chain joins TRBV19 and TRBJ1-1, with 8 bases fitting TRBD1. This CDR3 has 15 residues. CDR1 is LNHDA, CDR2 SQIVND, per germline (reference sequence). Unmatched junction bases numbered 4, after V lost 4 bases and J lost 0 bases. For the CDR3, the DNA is TGTGCCAGTAGTAAAAGGACAGGGATGAACACTGAAGCTTTCTTT. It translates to CASSKRTGMNTEAFF.

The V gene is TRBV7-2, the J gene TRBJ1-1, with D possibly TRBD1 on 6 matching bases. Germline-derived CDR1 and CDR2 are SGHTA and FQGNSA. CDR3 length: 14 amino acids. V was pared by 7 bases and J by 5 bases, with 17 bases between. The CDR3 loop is CASKSGGARTEAFF. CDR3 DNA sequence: TGTGCCAGCAAATCGGGGGGCGCGAGGACTGAAGCTTTCTTT.

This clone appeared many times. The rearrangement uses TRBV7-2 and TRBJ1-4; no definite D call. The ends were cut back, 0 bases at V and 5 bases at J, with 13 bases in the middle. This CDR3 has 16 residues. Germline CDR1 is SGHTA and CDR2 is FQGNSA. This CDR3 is CASSLALTVPNEKLFF. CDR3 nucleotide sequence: TGTGCCAGCAGCTTAGCGCTAACAGTTCCAAATGAAAAACTGTTTTTT.

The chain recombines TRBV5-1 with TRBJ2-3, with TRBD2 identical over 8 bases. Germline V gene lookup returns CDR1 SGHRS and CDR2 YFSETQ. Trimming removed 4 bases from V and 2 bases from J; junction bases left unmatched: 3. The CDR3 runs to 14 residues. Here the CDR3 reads CASSGSGVTDTQYF. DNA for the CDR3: TGCGCCAGCAGCGGTAGCGGGGTCACAGATACGCAGTATTTT.

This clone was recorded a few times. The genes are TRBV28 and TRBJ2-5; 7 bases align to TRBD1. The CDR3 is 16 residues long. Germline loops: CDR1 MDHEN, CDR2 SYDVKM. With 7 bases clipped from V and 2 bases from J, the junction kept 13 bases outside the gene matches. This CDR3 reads CASTPHPGQSQETQYF. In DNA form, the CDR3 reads TGTGCCAGCACCCCCCATCCGGGACAGAGTCAAGAGACCCAGTACTTC.

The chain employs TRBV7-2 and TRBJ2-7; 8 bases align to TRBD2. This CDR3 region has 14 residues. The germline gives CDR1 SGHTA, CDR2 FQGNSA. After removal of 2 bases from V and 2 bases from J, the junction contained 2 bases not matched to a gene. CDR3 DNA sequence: TGTGCCAGCAGCTTAACGGGAGGGGCCTACGAGCAGTACTTC. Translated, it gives CASSLTGGAYEQYF. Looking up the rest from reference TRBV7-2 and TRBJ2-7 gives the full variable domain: GAGVSQSPSNKVTEKGKDVELRCDPISGHTALYWYRQSLGQGLEFLIYFQGNSAPDKSGLPSDRFSAERTGGSVSTLTIQRTQQEDSAVYLCASSLTGGAYEQYFGPGTRLTVT.

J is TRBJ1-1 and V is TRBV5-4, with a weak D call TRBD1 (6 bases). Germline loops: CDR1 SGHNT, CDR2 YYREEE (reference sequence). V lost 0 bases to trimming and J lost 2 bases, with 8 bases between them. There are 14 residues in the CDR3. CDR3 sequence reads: CASSLGGPNTEAFF. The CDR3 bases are TGTGCCAGCAGCTTGGGGGGGCCAAACACTGAAGCTTTCTTT.

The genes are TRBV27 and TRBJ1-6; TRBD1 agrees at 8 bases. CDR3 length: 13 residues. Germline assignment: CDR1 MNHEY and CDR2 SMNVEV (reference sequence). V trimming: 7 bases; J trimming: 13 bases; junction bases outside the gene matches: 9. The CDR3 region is CASKPRDRRPLHF. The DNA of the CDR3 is TGTGCCAGCAAGCCCCGGGACAGGAGGCCCCTCCACTTT.

The DNA of the CDR3 is TGTGCCAGCAGTCCCAGGGGGGTCACAGATACGCAGTATTTT. It encodes CASSPRGVTDTQYF. The chain employs TRBV6-6 and TRBJ2-3; a weak D match, TRBD1 (7 bases). V gave up 5 bases and J gave up 2 bases, with 11 bases separating them. The CDR3 length is 14 residues. Germline CDR1 and CDR2: MNHNY and SVGAGI (reference sequence).

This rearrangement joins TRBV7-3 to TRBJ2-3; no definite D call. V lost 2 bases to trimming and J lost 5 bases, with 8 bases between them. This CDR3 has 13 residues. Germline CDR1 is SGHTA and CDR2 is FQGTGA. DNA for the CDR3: TGTGCCAGCAGCTTACTCGCCAGAGATACGCAGTATTTT. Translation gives CASSLLARDTQYF.

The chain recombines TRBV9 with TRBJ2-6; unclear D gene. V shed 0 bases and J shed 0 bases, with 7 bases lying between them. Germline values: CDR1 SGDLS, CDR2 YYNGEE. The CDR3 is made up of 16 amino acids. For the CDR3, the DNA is TGTGCCAGCAGCGTAGGATGGAGCTCTGGGGCCAACGTCCTGACTTTC. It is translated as CASSVGWSSGANVLTF.

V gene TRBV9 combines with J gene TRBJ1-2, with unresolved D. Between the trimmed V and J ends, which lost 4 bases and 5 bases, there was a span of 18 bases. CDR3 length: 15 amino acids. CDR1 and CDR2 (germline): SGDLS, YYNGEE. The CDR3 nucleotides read TGTGCCAGCAGCCCCAACACGGGTCCGATATATGGCTACACCTTC. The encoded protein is CASSPNTGPIYGYTF. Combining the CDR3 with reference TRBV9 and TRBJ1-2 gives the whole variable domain DSGVTQTPKHLITATGQRVTLRCSPRSGDLSVYWYQQSLDQGLQFLIQYYNGEERAKGNILERFSAQQFPDLHSELNLSSLELGDSALYFCASSPNTGPIYGYTFGSGTRLTVV.

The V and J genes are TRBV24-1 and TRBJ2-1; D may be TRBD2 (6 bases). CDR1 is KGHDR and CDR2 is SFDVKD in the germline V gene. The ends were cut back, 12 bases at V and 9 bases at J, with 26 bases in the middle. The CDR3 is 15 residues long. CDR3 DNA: TGTGCCTCGCCATACTCCGGGACTCGTTTCACTGAGCAGTTCTTC. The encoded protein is CASPYSGTRFTEQFF.

CDR3 coding DNA: TGTGCCACCAGTGATCCTCGGCGGAGTTCAGATACGCAGTATTTT. It is translated as CATSDPRRSSDTQYF. The chain links TRBV24-1 to TRBJ2-3; D not certain. The CDR3 loop spans 15 amino acids. V was cut by 3 bases and J by 4 bases, with 13 bases left in between. Germline V gene lookup returns CDR1 KGHDR and CDR2 SFDVKD.

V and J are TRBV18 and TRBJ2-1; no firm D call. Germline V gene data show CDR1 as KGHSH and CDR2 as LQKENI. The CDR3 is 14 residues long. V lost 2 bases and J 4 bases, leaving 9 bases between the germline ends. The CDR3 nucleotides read TGTGCCAGCTCACCATCAACTTCTTACAATGAGCAGTTCTTC. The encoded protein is CASSPSTSYNEQFF.

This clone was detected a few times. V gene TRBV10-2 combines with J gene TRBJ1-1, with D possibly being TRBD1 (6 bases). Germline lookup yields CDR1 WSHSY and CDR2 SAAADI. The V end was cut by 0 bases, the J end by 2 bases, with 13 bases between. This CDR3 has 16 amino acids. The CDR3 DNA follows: TGCGCCAGCAGTGAGTCGGCAGGGGTCGGTAACACTGAAGCTTTCTTT. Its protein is CASSESAGVGNTEAFF.

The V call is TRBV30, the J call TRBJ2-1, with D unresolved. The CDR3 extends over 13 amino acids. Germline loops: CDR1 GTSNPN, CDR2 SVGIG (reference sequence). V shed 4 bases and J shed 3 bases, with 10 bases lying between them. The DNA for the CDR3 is TGTGCCTGGACGCGGCCCAGCTACAATGAGCAGTTCTTC. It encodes CAWTRPSYNEQFF.

CDR3 region: CASSPPVSGAYEQYF. In DNA, the CDR3 is TGTGCCAGCAGTCCCCCGGTTAGCGGAGCCTACGAGCAGTACTTC. V usage is TRBV28 and J usage is TRBJ2-7; possible D gene TRBD2, 6 bases. The CDR3 runs 15 residues. Germline V gene sequence: CDR1 MDHEN, CDR2 SYDVKM. V was pared by 5 bases and J by 2 bases, with 16 bases between.